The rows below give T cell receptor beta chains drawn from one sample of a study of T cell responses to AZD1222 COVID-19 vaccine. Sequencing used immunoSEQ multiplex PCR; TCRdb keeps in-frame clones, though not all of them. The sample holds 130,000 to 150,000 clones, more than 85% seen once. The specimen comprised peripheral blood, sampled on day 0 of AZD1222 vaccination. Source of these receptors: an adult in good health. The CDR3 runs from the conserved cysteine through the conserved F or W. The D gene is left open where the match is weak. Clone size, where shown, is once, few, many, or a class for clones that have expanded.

cdr3_nt: TGTGCCAGCAGCTTAGGTGGCGGAAACACAGATACGCAGTATTTT; cdr3_aa: CASSLGGGNTDTQYF; d_call: -; clone_size: -; cdr3_length: 15; v_call: TRBV7-3; j_call: TRBJ2-3
cdr3_nt: TGTGCCAGCAGCCCAGCCCAGGGGGCGGCGAACACTGAAGCTTTCTTT; cdr3_aa: CASSPAQGAANTEAFF; d_call: TRBD1; clone_size: -; cdr3_length: 16; v_call: TRBV4-2; j_call: TRBJ1-1
cdr3_nt: TGTGCCTGGAGTGTACGGGTCATCCCGGACACCGGGGAGCTGTTTTTT; cdr3_aa: CAWSVRVIPDTGELFF; d_call: -; clone_size: -; cdr3_length: 16; v_call: TRBV30; j_call: TRBJ2-2
cdr3_nt: TGTGCCAGCAGTTCCCCACCGTATGGCTACACCTTC; cdr3_aa: CASSSPPYGYTF; d_call: -; clone_size: -; cdr3_length: 12; v_call: TRBV6-2/TRBV6-3; j_call: TRBJ1-2
cdr3_nt: TGTGCCAGCCGGACAGGGGGCAGATCGGGCTACACCTTC; cdr3_aa: CASRTGGRSGYTF; d_call: TRBD1; clone_size: -; cdr3_length: 13; v_call: TRBV9; j_call: TRBJ1-2
cdr3_nt: TGCGCCAGCAGTGAGCTAGCGGGGGGGCCCAATGAGCAGTTCTTC; cdr3_aa: CASSELAGGPNEQFF; d_call: TRBD2; clone_size: -; cdr3_length: 15; v_call: TRBV10-1; j_call: TRBJ2-1
cdr3_nt: TGTGCCAGCAGCTTGGCCGGGACAACCTACGAGCAGTACTTC; cdr3_aa: CASSLAGTTYEQYF; d_call: -; clone_size: -; cdr3_length: 14; v_call: TRBV5-4; j_call: TRBJ2-7
cdr3_nt: TGTGCCAGCAGTTTATCCGGCAGTTATAATTCACCCCTCCACTTT; cdr3_aa: CASSLSGSYNSPLHF; d_call: -; clone_size: few; cdr3_length: 15; v_call: TRBV27; j_call: TRBJ1-6
cdr3_nt: TGTGCCAGCAGCGTAGCGGGGTCTTACAATGAGCAGTTCTTC; cdr3_aa: CASSVAGSYNEQFF; d_call: -; clone_size: -; cdr3_length: 14; v_call: TRBV9; j_call: TRBJ2-1
cdr3_nt: TGTGCCAGCAGTGGTTCAGCTCAGCCCCAGCATTTT; cdr3_aa: CASSGSAQPQHF; d_call: -; clone_size: -; cdr3_length: 12; v_call: TRBV2; j_call: TRBJ1-5
cdr3_nt: TGTGCCATCAGTGGGGACAGGGGGCGCGGGACTGAAGCTTTCTTT; cdr3_aa: CAISGDRGRGTEAFF; d_call: TRBD1; clone_size: once; cdr3_length: 15; v_call: TRBV10-3; j_call: TRBJ1-1
cdr3_nt: TGTGCCAGCAGCCCCATGGCCCCCAATCATGAGCAGTTCTTC; cdr3_aa: CASSPMAPNHEQFF; d_call: -; clone_size: -; cdr3_length: 14; v_call: TRBV7-6; j_call: TRBJ2-1
cdr3_nt: TGTGCCAGCAGCGCCGGTCAGTCAGATACGCAGTATTTT; cdr3_aa: CASSAGQSDTQYF; d_call: -; clone_size: -; cdr3_length: 13; v_call: TRBV13; j_call: TRBJ2-3
cdr3_nt: TGTGCCAGCAGTTACCTGCGGGAGAGCTACTACGAGCAGTACTTC; cdr3_aa: CASSYLRESYYEQYF; d_call: TRBD2; clone_size: once; cdr3_length: 15; v_call: TRBV6-5; j_call: TRBJ2-7
cdr3_nt: TGTGCCAGCAGCCGAAGCCCCCAGAATAGGTTTACTTTCTTT; cdr3_aa: CASSRSPQNRFTFF; d_call: -; clone_size: once; cdr3_length: 14; v_call: TRBV3-1/TRBV3-2; j_call: TRBJ1-1
cdr3_nt: TGTGCCAGTAGTACCCGTGGGAACTCGGCGACCCGGGAGACCCAGTACTTC; cdr3_aa: CASSTRGNSATRETQYF; d_call: -; clone_size: -; cdr3_length: 17; v_call: TRBV19; j_call: TRBJ2-5
cdr3_nt: TGTGCCAGCAGCACCGCCAGGGACTATGGCTACACCTTC; cdr3_aa: CASSTARDYGYTF; d_call: -; clone_size: few; cdr3_length: 13; v_call: TRBV7-3; j_call: TRBJ1-2
cdr3_nt: TGTGCCAGCAGCCTTCTAACGCCTAGCGGACTTCCCCTGTGGGGTGAGCAGTTCTTC; cdr3_aa: CASSLLTPSGLPLWGEQFF; d_call: TRBD2; clone_size: -; cdr3_length: 19; v_call: TRBV3-1/TRBV3-2; j_call: TRBJ2-1
cdr3_nt: TGCGCCAGCAGCTTGGCGGGACAGGGGGAGACTGAAGCTTTCTTT; cdr3_aa: CASSLAGQGETEAFF; d_call: TRBD1; clone_size: -; cdr3_length: 15; v_call: TRBV5-1; j_call: TRBJ1-1
cdr3_nt: TGTGCCATCAGTGAGTCGAGTGGGGACTATGGCTACACCTTC; cdr3_aa: CAISESSGDYGYTF; d_call: -; clone_size: once; cdr3_length: 14; v_call: TRBV10-3; j_call: TRBJ1-2
cdr3_nt: TGTGCCAGTAGTTCTCAGGCGTCGGGCTCCTATAATTCACCCCTCCACTTT; cdr3_aa: CASSSQASGSYNSPLHF; d_call: -; clone_size: -; cdr3_length: 17; v_call: TRBV19; j_call: TRBJ1-6
cdr3_nt: TGTGCCAGCAGTCGCTCTGTGGATACGCAGTATTTT; cdr3_aa: CASSRSVDTQYF; d_call: -; clone_size: -; cdr3_length: 12; v_call: TRBV2; j_call: TRBJ2-3
cdr3_nt: TGTGCCAGCAGTTTAATGACAGGGAGGGGGGAAAAACTGTTTTTT; cdr3_aa: CASSLMTGRGEKLFF; d_call: TRBD1; clone_size: few; cdr3_length: 15; v_call: TRBV28; j_call: TRBJ1-4
cdr3_nt: TGTGCCAGCAGCCAAGGTCTTAGCAATCAGCCCCAGCATTTT; cdr3_aa: CASSQGLSNQPQHF; d_call: -; clone_size: once; cdr3_length: 14; v_call: TRBV3-1/TRBV3-2; j_call: TRBJ1-5
cdr3_nt: TGTGCCACCAGCACCACCCGGTTTCACTATGGCTACACCTTC; cdr3_aa: CATSTTRFHYGYTF; d_call: -; clone_size: -; cdr3_length: 14; v_call: TRBV15; j_call: TRBJ1-2
cdr3_nt: TGTGCCAGCAGCCTGGGACAGGGGTCGGGCTACACCTTC; cdr3_aa: CASSLGQGSGYTF; d_call: TRBD1; clone_size: -; cdr3_length: 13; v_call: TRBV7-3; j_call: TRBJ1-2
cdr3_nt: TGTGCCAGCAGCAATGACAGGTCCTTGGGCTACACCTTC; cdr3_aa: CASSNDRSLGYTF; d_call: -; clone_size: -; cdr3_length: 13; v_call: TRBV7-2; j_call: TRBJ1-2
cdr3_nt: TGCAGTGCTAGGACGGGATACGAGCAGTACTTC; cdr3_aa: CSARTGYEQYF; d_call: -; clone_size: -; cdr3_length: 11; v_call: TRBV20-1; j_call: TRBJ2-7
cdr3_nt: TGTGCCAGCAGCCCCCACGGGGTCCTCTCTGGAAACACCATATATTTT; cdr3_aa: CASSPHGVLSGNTIYF; d_call: -; clone_size: -; cdr3_length: 16; v_call: TRBV7-6; j_call: TRBJ1-3
cdr3_nt: TGTGCCAGCAGTTACTCGTGGAACCCGGATCAGCCCCAGCATTTT; cdr3_aa: CASSYSWNPDQPQHF; d_call: -; clone_size: -; cdr3_length: 15; v_call: TRBV6-6; j_call: TRBJ1-5
cdr3_nt: TGTGCCAGCACCTTCGGAGGAGGGTCTTACAATGAGCAGTTCTTC; cdr3_aa: CASTFGGGSYNEQFF; d_call: -; clone_size: -; cdr3_length: 15; v_call: TRBV3-1/TRBV3-2; j_call: TRBJ2-1
cdr3_nt: TGTGCCAGCAGCCCGGGAGAGACCCAGTACTTC; cdr3_aa: CASSPGETQYF; d_call: -; clone_size: -; cdr3_length: 11; v_call: TRBV5-8; j_call: TRBJ2-5
cdr3_nt: TGTGCCAGCAGTTTAGGGGTAGGCTACACCTTC; cdr3_aa: CASSLGVGYTF; d_call: -; clone_size: -; cdr3_length: 11; v_call: TRBV12-3/TRBV12-4; j_call: TRBJ1-2
cdr3_nt: TGTGCCAGCAGCCCGGGATCCTACAATGAGCAGTTCTTC; cdr3_aa: CASSPGSYNEQFF; d_call: -; clone_size: -; cdr3_length: 13; v_call: TRBV7-3; j_call: TRBJ2-1
cdr3_nt: TGTGCCAGCAGCCCTATATCAACTAATGAAAAACTGTTTTTT; cdr3_aa: CASSPISTNEKLFF; d_call: -; clone_size: -; cdr3_length: 14; v_call: TRBV7-2; j_call: TRBJ1-4
cdr3_nt: TGTGCCAGCAGCAAACCTACAGGGTCATCCTACAATGAGCAGTTCTTC; cdr3_aa: CASSKPTGSSYNEQFF; d_call: -; clone_size: -; cdr3_length: 16; v_call: TRBV7-9; j_call: TRBJ2-1
cdr3_nt: TGCGCCAGCAGCTTGGGCGGGACAGGGGACTACGAGCAGTACTTC; cdr3_aa: CASSLGGTGDYEQYF; d_call: TRBD1; clone_size: -; cdr3_length: 15; v_call: TRBV5-1; j_call: TRBJ2-7
cdr3_nt: TGTGCCAGCCTCGAGGCAGGGACCTCTGGAAACACCATATATTTT; cdr3_aa: CASLEAGTSGNTIYF; d_call: -; clone_size: -; cdr3_length: 15; v_call: TRBV18; j_call: TRBJ1-3
cdr3_nt: TGTGCCAGCAGCCAGGGGCTGTACCAAGAGACCCAGTACTTC; cdr3_aa: CASSQGLYQETQYF; d_call: -; clone_size: -; cdr3_length: 14; v_call: TRBV6-2/TRBV6-3; j_call: TRBJ2-5
cdr3_nt: TGTGCCAGCTCCGGGATAGGGGAAACCTACGAGCAGTACTTC; cdr3_aa: CASSGIGETYEQYF; d_call: -; clone_size: -; cdr3_length: 14; v_call: TRBV18; j_call: TRBJ2-7